This is a list of T cell receptor beta chains from one sample in a study of blood T cell repertoires in COVID-19. Generated by immunoSEQ multiplex PCR, the TCRdb table keeps only in-frame clones and is missing some. Of 200,000 to 300,000 clones in the sample, around 84% were seen once. Sequencing input: peripheral blood. The receptors were gathered from a man in his fifties or sixties with acute or convalescent COVID-19. The CDR3 runs from the conserved cysteine through the conserved F or W. Each record gives: J gene, D gene, clone size, V gene, CDR3 protein, CDR3 DNA. The D gene is left open where the match is weak. Clone size is stated in some rows and not others, as once, few, many or a class when expanded.

TRBJ1-2 - - TRBV6-5 CASSGDTIYGYTF TGTGCCAGCAGCGGGGACACCATCTATGGCTACACCTTC
TRBJ2-3 TRBD2 - TRBV14 CASSLRNVREYRADTQYF TGTGCCAGCAGCCTTAGGAATGTGCGGGAGTATCGGGCGGATACGCAGTATTTT
TRBJ2-1 TRBD2 - TRBV4-3 CASSQAMGTTYNEQFF TGCGCCAGCAGCCAAGCCATGGGGACTACTTACAATGAGCAGTTCTTC
TRBJ2-7 - - TRBV28 CASTFGWGRLSSYEQYF TGTGCCAGCACCTTCGGGTGGGGCCGCCTGAGCTCCTACGAGCAGTACTTC
TRBJ2-5 TRBD2 - TRBV4-3 CASSQGGIAGGSVQETQYF TGCGCCAGCAGCCAAGGCGGAATAGCGGGAGGTTCCGTACAAGAGACCCAGTACTTC
TRBJ2-4 TRBD2 - TRBV30 CAWSVLSGGAKNIQYF TGTGCCTGGAGTGTACTAAGCGGGGGAGCCAAAAACATTCAGTACTTC
TRBJ2-3 TRBD1 - TRBV10-3 CAISEGTANTQYF TGTGCCATCAGTGAGGGGACAGCGAATACGCAGTATTTT
TRBJ1-2 - once TRBV9 CASSPANYGYTF TGTGCCAGCAGCCCGGCTAACTATGGCTACACCTTC
TRBJ2-3 TRBD2 - TRBV10-3 CAITETSGAGISSTDTQYF TGTGCCATCACTGAGACTAGCGGGGCTGGTATTTCTAGCACAGATACGCAGTATTTT
TRBJ2-5 - - TRBV6-1 CASSELGLALETQYF TGTGCCAGCAGTGAATTGGGCCTAGCCTTGGAGACCCAGTACTTC
TRBJ2-7 - few TRBV5-1 CASRYDSEGVYEQYF TGCGCCAGCAGATATGACAGCGAGGGGGTCTACGAGCAGTACTTC
TRBJ2-4 - - TRBV5-4 CASSLRGGVGNIQYF TGTGCCAGCAGCTTGAGAGGCGGGGTGGGGAACATTCAGTACTTC
TRBJ2-1 TRBD2 - TRBV29-1 CSVEGVAGGPRDNEQFF TGCAGCGTTGAAGGGGTAGCGGGGGGGCCCAGAGACAATGAGCAGTTCTTC
TRBJ2-7 - - TRBV10-3 CAISESQVYSSYEQYF TGTGCCATCAGTGAGTCCCAGGTCTATAGCTCCTACGAGCAGTACTTC
TRBJ2-1 TRBD2 - TRBV7-6 CASSPGRLAMDEQFF TGTGCCAGCAGCCCTGGGAGACTAGCGATGGATGAGCAGTTCTTC
TRBJ2-5 - - TRBV5-1 CASSETAMQETQYF TGCGCCAGCAGCGAGACAGCCATGCAAGAGACCCAGTACTTC
TRBJ1-1 - - TRBV2 CASSVHETAAEAFF TGTGCCAGTAGTGTACACGAGACAGCCGCTGAAGCTTTCTTT
TRBJ2-7 TRBD2 - TRBV27 CASKGLAGRYEQYF TGTGCCAGCAAGGGTCTAGCGGGAAGGTACGAGCAGTACTTC
TRBJ1-2 - - TRBV7-2 CASSFGPDRNYGYTF TGTGCCAGCAGCTTTGGCCCTGACAGAAACTATGGCTACACCTTC
TRBJ2-7 TRBD2 - TRBV4-3 CASSQGRGVYEQYF TGCGCCAGCAGCCAAGGGCGGGGGGTCTACGAGCAGTACTTC
TRBJ1-1 TRBD1 - TRBV7-2 CASSLLHRTGLEAFF TGTGCCAGCAGCTTATTGCATAGGACAGGACTTGAAGCTTTCTTT
TRBJ2-7 - - TRBV12-3/TRBV12-4 CASSLRGEQYF TGTGCCAGTTCCCTTCGGGGCGAGCAGTACTTC
TRBJ2-7 - - TRBV6-5 CASSYSKRGTYEQYF TGTGCCAGCAGTTACTCGAAGAGGGGGACCTACGAGCAGTACTTC
TRBJ1-5 TRBD1 - TRBV3-1/TRBV3-2 CASSQDGTGVNNQPQHF TGTGCCAGCAGCCAAGACGGGACAGGGGTAAACAATCAGCCCCAGCATTTT
TRBJ2-3 - few TRBV2 CASSEWVGRNTQYF TGTGCCAGCAGTGAATGGGTGGGGAGGAATACGCAGTATTTT
TRBJ2-2 - - TRBV3-1/TRBV3-2 CASSRQGRGTGELFF TGTGCCAGCAGCCGACAGGGGAGGGGCACCGGGGAGCTGTTTTTT
TRBJ1-5 - - TRBV6-6 CASRFSGEHQPQHF TGTGCCAGCCGCTTCTCTGGGGAGCATCAGCCCCAGCATTTT
TRBJ2-5 TRBD1 - TRBV5-6 CASSPQTGGRETQYF TGTGCCAGCAGCCCCCAGACAGGGGGCAGGGAGACCCAGTACTTC
TRBJ1-6 TRBD1 - TRBV11-1 CASSSRDRGRRSPLHF TGTGCCAGCAGTTCCCGGGACAGGGGGCGCCGTTCACCCCTCCACTTT
TRBJ1-1 - - TRBV5-1 CASSVSVRTEAFF TGCGCCAGCAGCGTTTCAGTCAGAACTGAAGCTTTCTTT
TRBJ1-6 TRBD1 - TRBV7-9 CASSLGTGGGESPLHF TGTGCCAGCAGCTTAGGTACAGGGGGAGGAGAGTCACCCCTCCACTTT
TRBJ2-4 - - TRBV7-9 CASDYAGENIQYF TGTGCCAGCGACTACGCGGGTGAAAACATTCAGTACTTC
TRBJ1-5 TRBD1 - TRBV18 CASSLDRGFQPQHF TGTGCCAGCTCACTCGACAGGGGATTTCAGCCCCAGCATTTT
TRBJ1-2 - - TRBV2 CASSVGLDYGYTF TGTGCCAGCAGTGTGGGCTTGGACTATGGCTACACCTTC
TRBJ2-3 - - TRBV7-2 CASSFQLSGGDTQYF TGTGCCAGCAGCTTCCAACTGTCCGGAGGGGATACGCAGTATTTT
TRBJ1-2 - few TRBV5-1 CASSPIWGEYGYTF TGCGCCAGCAGCCCGATCTGGGGCGAGTATGGCTACACCTTC
TRBJ2-7 TRBD1 - TRBV5-6 CASSSRGGQGKSSYEQYF TGTGCCAGCAGCTCGAGGGGGGGACAGGGGAAGAGCTCCTACGAGCAGTACTTC
TRBJ2-3 - - TRBV6-5 CASTQPGGTDTQYF TGTGCCAGCACCCAACCGGGAGGCACAGATACGCAGTATTTT
TRBJ2-7 - - TRBV5-1 CASSVAGVYEQYF TGCGCCAGCAGCGTGGCCGGGGTCTACGAGCAGTACTTC
TRBJ2-5 - - TRBV19 CASSLARGWETQYF TGTGCCAGTAGTTTAGCCAGGGGTTGGGAGACCCAGTACTTC
TRBJ2-1 - - TRBV25-1 CASSGTTSYNEQFF TGTGCCAGCTCCGGGACAACCTCCTACAATGAGCAGTTCTTC
TRBJ2-3 TRBD2 - TRBV5-8 CASSISGGVADTQYF TGTGCCAGCAGCATCAGCGGGGGGGTCGCAGATACGCAGTATTTT
TRBJ2-7 TRBD2 - TRBV7-3 CASSLSSGSSEQYF TGTGCCAGCAGCTTATCTAGCGGGAGTAGCGAGCAGTACTTC
TRBJ1-2 TRBD1 - TRBV10-3 CAISGRQGDYGYTF TGTGCCATCAGTGGCCGACAGGGGGACTATGGCTACACCTTC
TRBJ1-2 TRBD1 few TRBV3-1/TRBV3-2 CASAKRGRTYGYTF TGTGCCAGCGCCAAGAGGGGGCGCACCTATGGCTACACCTTC
TRBJ2-7 TRBD2 - TRBV27 CASSFRSSGASVGEQYF TGTGCCAGCAGTTTCCGGTCTAGCGGGGCCAGTGTGGGGGAGCAGTACTTC